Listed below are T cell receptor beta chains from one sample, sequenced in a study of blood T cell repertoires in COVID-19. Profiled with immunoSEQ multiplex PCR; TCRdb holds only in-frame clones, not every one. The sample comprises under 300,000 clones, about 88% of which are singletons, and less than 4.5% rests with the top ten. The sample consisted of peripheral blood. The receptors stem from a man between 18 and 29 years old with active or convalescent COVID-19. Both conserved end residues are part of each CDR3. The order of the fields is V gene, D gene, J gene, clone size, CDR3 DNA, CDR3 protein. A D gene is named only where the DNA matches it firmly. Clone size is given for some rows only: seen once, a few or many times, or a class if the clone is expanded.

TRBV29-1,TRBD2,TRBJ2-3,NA,TGCAGCGTTGAGTGGGGGAGGGCCGGTCCCACCACCACAGATACGCAGTATTTT,CSVEWGRAGPTTTDTQYF
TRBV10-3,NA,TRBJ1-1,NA,TGTGCCATCAGATACCGGGAGCAATTCACTGAAGCTTTCTTT,CAIRYREQFTEAFF
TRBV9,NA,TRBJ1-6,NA,TGTGCCAGCAGCGTAGGAGAGAACGGGACACCCCTCCACTTT,CASSVGENGTPLHF
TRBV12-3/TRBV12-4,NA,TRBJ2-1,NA,TGTGCCAGCAGCCTCAACGAGAATGAGCAGTTCTTC,CASSLNENEQFF
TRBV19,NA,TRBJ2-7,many,TGTGCCAGTAGTATGGTGGGCAGTTCCTACGAGCAGTACTTC,CASSMVGSSYEQYF
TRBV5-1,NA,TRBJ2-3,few,TGCGCCAGCAGCTTGGGGGAGTTCGGCACAGATACGCAGTATTTT,CASSLGEFGTDTQYF
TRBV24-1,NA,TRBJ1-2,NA,TGTGCCACCAGTGATTCGAGGGGGGGTGGCTACACCTTC,CATSDSRGGGYTF
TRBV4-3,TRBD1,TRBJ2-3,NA,TGCGCCAGCAGCCCCGACAGGGGCACAGATACGCAGTATTTT,CASSPDRGTDTQYF
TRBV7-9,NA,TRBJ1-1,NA,TGTGCCAGCAGCCCCCCAGGAGGGGAGACAACTGAAGCTTTCTTT,CASSPPGGETTEAFF
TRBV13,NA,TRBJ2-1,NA,TGTGCCAGCAGCCTCGGAGGGACCAATGAGCAGTTCTTC,CASSLGGTNEQFF
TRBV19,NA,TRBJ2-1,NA,TGTGCCAGTAGTTTGACAGGTTCCTACAATGAGCAGTTCTTC,CASSLTGSYNEQFF
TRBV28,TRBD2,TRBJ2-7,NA,TGTGCCAGCAGTTTGGGTAGCGGGGGAGCCTACGAGCAGTACTTC,CASSLGSGGAYEQYF
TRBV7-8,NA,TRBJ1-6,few,TGTGCCAGCAGCTTCCGCGGGGATTCACCCCTCCACTTT,CASSFRGDSPLHF
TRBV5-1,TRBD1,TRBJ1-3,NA,TGCGCCAGCAGCTTGCAGGGGGCTGGAAACACCATATATTTT,CASSLQGAGNTIYF
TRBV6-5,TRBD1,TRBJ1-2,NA,TGTGCCAGCAGGAGGACAGGGACAAACTATGGCTACACCTTC,CASRRTGTNYGYTF
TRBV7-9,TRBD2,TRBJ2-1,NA,TGTGCCAGCAGCTCGAACCAACTAGCGCGTGAGCAGTTCTTC,CASSSNQLAREQFF
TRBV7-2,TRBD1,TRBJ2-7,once,TGTGCCAGCAGCTCGAGACAGGGCTTAAACGAGCAGTACTTC,CASSSRQGLNEQYF
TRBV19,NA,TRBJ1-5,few,TGTGCCAGTAGTGGTACGGGGATCTGGTCCCAGCATTTT,CASSGTGIWSQHF
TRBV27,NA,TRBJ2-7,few,TGTGCCAGCAGAAGGGGGTTCGAGCAGTACTTC,CASRRGFEQYF
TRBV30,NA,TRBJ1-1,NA,TGTGCCTGGAGTGAACGGTCCCGGGTTAGTGAAGCTTTCTTT,CAWSERSRVSEAFF
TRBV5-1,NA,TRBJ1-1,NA,TGCGCCAGCAGCTTGGGTTTCGGAGACACTGAAGCTTTCTTT,CASSLGFGDTEAFF
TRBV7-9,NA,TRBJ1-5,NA,TGTGCCAGCAGCTTAGGGCAGGCAAAAACTTATAGCAATCAGCCCCAGCATTTT,CASSLGQAKTYSNQPQHF
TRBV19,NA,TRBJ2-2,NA,TGTGCCAGTAGTATGCCGGGATTCACCGGGGAGCTGTTTTTT,CASSMPGFTGELFF
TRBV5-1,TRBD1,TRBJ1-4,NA,TGCGCCAGCAGCGGACAGGGGGCGCTTAATGAAAAACTGTTTTTT,CASSGQGALNEKLFF
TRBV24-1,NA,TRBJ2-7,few,TGTGCCACCAGTGAGAACCAGGGGACCGAGCAGTACTTC,CATSENQGTEQYF
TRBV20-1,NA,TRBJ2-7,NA,TGCAGTGCTAGTCGAGTTAGTGGAGACTACGAGCAGTACTTC,CSASRVSGDYEQYF
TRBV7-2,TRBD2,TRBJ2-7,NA,TGTGCCAGCAGCCCCACTAGCGGGAATTACGAGCAGTACTTC,CASSPTSGNYEQYF
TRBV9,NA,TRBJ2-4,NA,TGTGCCAGCAGCGTAGGACTAGCCAAAAACATTCAGTACTTC,CASSVGLAKNIQYF
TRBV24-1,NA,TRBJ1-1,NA,TGTGCCACCCAAGAAAGCCTAGGCCGTGAAGCTTTCTTT,CATQESLGREAFF
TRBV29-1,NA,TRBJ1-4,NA,TGCAGCGGGCAGGCAACTAATGAAAAACTGTTTTTT,CSGQATNEKLFF
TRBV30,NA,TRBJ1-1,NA,TGTGCCTGGAGTGCTTGGGACACCCAGAACACTGAAGCTTTCTTT,CAWSAWDTQNTEAFF
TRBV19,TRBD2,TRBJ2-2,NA,TGTGCCTCCAACGAGCCCACTAGCGGGAGGTTTATCGGGGAGCTGTTTTTT,CASNEPTSGRFIGELFF
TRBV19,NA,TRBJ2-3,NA,TGTGCCAGTAATTTGATGGGAGGTAGCATGGATACGCAGTATTTT,CASNLMGGSMDTQYF
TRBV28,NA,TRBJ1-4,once,TGTGCCAGCAGTTTTCAGGGGACTAATGAAAAACTGTTTTTT,CASSFQGTNEKLFF
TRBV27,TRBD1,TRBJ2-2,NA,TGTGCCAGCAGGGACGGACAGGGGGCCGGGGAGCTGTTTTTT,CASRDGQGAGELFF
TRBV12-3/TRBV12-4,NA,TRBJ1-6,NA,TGTGCCAGCAGTTTATTAGCTAATTCACCCCTCCACTTT,CASSLLANSPLHF
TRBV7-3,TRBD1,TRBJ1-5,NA,TGTGCCAGCAGCCCGACAGGGGAGGATCAGCCCCAGCATTTT,CASSPTGEDQPQHF
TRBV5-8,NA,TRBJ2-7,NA,TGTGCCAGCCATGCCCCGGGTGCCAGGGATCACGAGCAGTACTTC,CASHAPGARDHEQYF
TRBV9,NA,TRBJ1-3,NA,TGTGCCAGCAGCATCCGGGAGACCGGAAACACCATATATTTT,CASSIRETGNTIYF
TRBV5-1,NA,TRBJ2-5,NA,TGCGCCAGCAGCTTGCCTGGGGGGGGCCGGGGGACCCAGTACTTC,CASSLPGGGRGTQYF
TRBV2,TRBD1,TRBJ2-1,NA,TGTGCCAGCACCCGGGACAGGGGTTTTGATGAGCAGTTCTTC,CASTRDRGFDEQFF
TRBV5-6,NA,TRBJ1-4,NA,TGTGCCAGCAGCTTAGCGGGGGCAGAAGAAAAACTGTTTTTT,CASSLAGAEEKLFF
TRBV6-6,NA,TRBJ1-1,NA,TGTGCCAGCAGTTACTTACAGGGACCGAAGAACACTGAAGCTTTCTTT,CASSYLQGPKNTEAFF
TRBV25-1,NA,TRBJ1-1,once,TGTGCCAGCAGTGAATTCGGGGGGACTGAAGCTTTCTTT,CASSEFGGTEAFF
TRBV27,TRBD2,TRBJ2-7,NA,TGTGCCAGCAGCTCTGACACTAGCGGGACTGCCTACGAGCAGTACTTC,CASSSDTSGTAYEQYF
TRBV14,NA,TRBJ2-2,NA,TGTGCCAGCAGCCAAATTCCCTCCACCGGGGAGCTGTTTTTT,CASSQIPSTGELFF
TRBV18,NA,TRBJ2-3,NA,TGTGCCAGCTCACCTTCGGCAGATACGCAGTATTTT,CASSPSADTQYF
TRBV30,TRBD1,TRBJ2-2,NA,TGTGCCTGGAGTGTACTAGGATGGGGACAGGGGCATAACGGGGAGCTGTTTTTT,CAWSVLGWGQGHNGELFF
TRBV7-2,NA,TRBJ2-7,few,TGTGCCAGCAGCTTTCTACGGGGAACAAACGAGCAGTACTTC,CASSFLRGTNEQYF
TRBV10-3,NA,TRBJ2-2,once,TGTGCCGTTGGACCCCAGGGAAACACCGGGGAGCTGTTTTTT,CAVGPQGNTGELFF
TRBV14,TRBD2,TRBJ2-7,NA,TGTGCCAGCGACCTCGGACTAGCGGGAAGTCGGCAGTACTTC,CASDLGLAGSRQYF
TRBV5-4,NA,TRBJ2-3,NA,TGTGCCAGCAGCTGGGGCGGAGGCACAGATACGCAGTATTTT,CASSWGGGTDTQYF
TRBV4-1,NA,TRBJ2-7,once,TGCGCCAGCAGCCGCGAAGACTTCTACGAGCAGTACTTC,CASSREDFYEQYF
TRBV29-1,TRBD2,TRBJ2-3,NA,TGCAGCAATCTAGCGGGGGGGCCAGATACGCAGTATTTT,CSNLAGGPDTQYF